The 20 T cell receptor beta chains given below trace back to one sample, sequenced in a study of blood T cells in healthy people across ages. A J-beta primer mix and a sample-barcoded 5' primer were used in a second PCR of roughly 7 to 12 cycles. TCRdb itself ran the 5' RACE reads through MiXCR, one entry per CDR3 protein. The table lists some 560,000 distinct CDR3 sequences, over 25% of them singletons. These records were also assigned to another study, of T cells of mothers and their children.

Sequences were obtained from blood. Source of these receptors: a boy aged 2-9 years in good health.

The chain recombines TRBV20-1 with TRBJ2-3; 7 bases align to TRBD2. This CDR3 comprises 18 residues. The ends lost 0 bases at V and 1 base at J; junction bases unmatched: 13. The germline gives CDR1 DFQATT, CDR2 SNEGSKA (reference sequence). The CDR3 nucleotides read TGCAGTGCTAGAGATCGAGTGCTGGCTAGCGGCCGCACAGATACGCAGTATTTT. Encoded protein: CSARDRVLASGRTDTQYF.

This clonotype was found many times. V gene TRBV13 combines with J gene TRBJ1-1; possibly TRBD1 for D (6 bases). V lost 6 bases to trimming and J lost 1 base, with 15 bases between them. Germline lookup yields CDR1 PRHDT and CDR2 FYEKMQ (reference sequence). The CDR3 is made up of 15 amino acids. CDR3 nucleotide sequence: TGTGCCAGCAGGTGGCGGGGGGCACAGAACACTGAAGCTTTCTTT. Translated: CASRWRGAQNTEAFF.

The V call is TRBV7-8, the J call TRBJ2-2; TRBD2 matches at 12 bases. This CDR3 is 15 amino acids long. Trimming at V came to 8 bases and at J to 7 bases, leaving 8 bases not matched to a gene. Looked up from germline, CDR1 is SGHVS and CDR2 is FQNEAQ. CDR3 coding DNA: TGTGCCAGCCGTCTAGCGGGAGGGCGGAGCGGGGAGCTGTTTTTT. Translated: CASRLAGGRSGELFF.

This chain joins TRBV7-3 and TRBJ2-6; D is uncertain. Germline CDR1 and CDR2: SGHTA and FQGTGA. V gave up 5 bases and J gave up 2 bases, with 7 bases separating them. The CDR3 runs 14 residues. The CDR3: CASSPQAGANVLTF. For the CDR3, the DNA is TGTGCCAGCAGCCCCCAGGCTGGGGCCAACGTCCTGACTTTC.

The CDR3 nucleotides read TGTGCCAGCGATCAGTCCATGGAGACCCAGTACTTC. Amino acid sequence: CASDQSMETQYF. V and J are TRBV2 and TRBJ2-5, with unresolved D. Between the trimmed V and J ends, which lost 8 bases and 5 bases, there was a span of 12 bases. The CDR3 is 12 residues long. Germline V lookup: CDR1 SNHLY, CDR2 FYNNEI. The full variable domain, in which reference TRBV2 and TRBJ2-5 provide the parts outside the CDR3, is EPEVTQTPSHQVTQMGQEVILRCVPISNHLYFYWYRQILGQKVEFLVSFYNNEISEKSEIFDDQFSVERPDGSNFTLKIRSTKLEDSAMYFCASDQSMETQYFGPGTRLLVL.

V and J are TRBV7-6 and TRBJ1-3; D unresolved. Germline CDR1 reads SGHVS; CDR2 reads FNYEAQ. The length of the CDR3 is 14 residues. Trimming removed 3 bases from V and 3 bases from J, with 9 bases in between. This chain's CDR3 is CASSFRTDGNTIYF. The DNA for the CDR3 is TGTGCCAGCAGCTTCCGGACGGATGGAAACACCATATATTTT.

This chain connects TRBV15 to TRBJ1-4; the D is unclear. The CDR3 is 17 residues long. Trimming stripped 0 bases from V and 2 bases from J, with 13 bases between. Looked up from germline, CDR1 is LNHNV and CDR2 is YYDKDF (reference sequence). CDR3 region: CATSREFPLSTNEKLFF. Written as DNA, the CDR3 is TGTGCCACCAGCAGAGAGTTCCCTCTTAGCACTAATGAAAAACTGTTTTTT.

The chain has TRBV11-2 and TRBJ2-5; either TRBD1 or TRBD2 may supply D (5 bases each). Germline assignment: CDR1 SGHAT and CDR2 FQNNGV. CDR3 length equals 16 residues. Trimming cost V 7 bases and J 4 bases, with 22 bases left between them. The CDR3 loop is CASTPTRFGAGETQYF. In DNA, the CDR3 is TGTGCCAGCACTCCAACTCGGTTCGGGGCCGGAGAGACCCAGTACTTC.

The genes are TRBV7-9 and TRBJ1-4; D is uncertain. Trimming removed 4 bases at V and 5 bases at J, with 17 bases between. Germline V lookup: CDR1 SEHNR, CDR2 FQNEAQ (reference sequence). There are 16 residues in the CDR3. CDR3 sequence reads: CASSYVGGSGNEKLFF. The DNA of the CDR3 is TGTGCCAGCAGCTACGTAGGAGGATCGGGGAATGAAAAACTGTTTTTT.

A few counts support this clonotype. The chain has TRBV19 and TRBJ1-3; no definite D call. Germline loops: CDR1 LNHDA, CDR2 SQIVND (reference sequence). V lost 5 bases and J 0 bases, leaving 5 bases between the germline ends. The CDR3 totals 13 residues. CDR3 in DNA: TGTGCCAGTAGTGACTACTCTGGAAACACCATATATTTT. Protein product: CASSDYSGNTIYF.

This clonotype was detected ten times or more. The rearrangement links TRBV9 to TRBJ1-2, with D unclear. Germline CDR1 and CDR2: SGDLS and YYNGEE. The V end was cut by 4 bases, the J end by 2 bases, with 18 bases between. This CDR3 has 16 amino acids. The DNA of the CDR3 is TGTGCCAGCAGCTTCACCTCGGGCGTGCAGAACTATGGCTACACCTTC. This encodes CASSFTSGVQNYGYTF.

The chain is built from TRBV3-1 and TRBJ2-5, with 8 bases matching TRBD1. This CDR3 spans 16 amino acids. V lost 1 base, J lost 2 bases, and 6 bases stayed unmatched. In germline, CDR1 is LGHDT, CDR2 YNNKEL (reference sequence). CDR3 protein: CASSQGQGYSQETQYF. DNA for the CDR3: TGTGCCAGCAGCCAAGGACAGGGGTACTCGCAAGAGACCCAGTACTTC.

The rearrangement joins TRBV3-1 to TRBJ2-1, with 7 bases that match TRBD2. This CDR3 spans 15 amino acids. Germline V CDR1 and CDR2: LGHDT, YNNKEL (reference sequence). V lost 1 base to trimming and J lost 5 bases; unmatched junction nucleotides: 5. CDR3 in amino acids: CASSQGLGTNNEQFF. In nucleotides, the CDR3 is TGTGCCAGCAGCCAAGGGTTGGGGACTAACAATGAGCAGTTCTTC.

The chain carries TRBV3-1 and TRBJ2-4; TRBD2 agrees at 7 bases. The V segment lost 0 bases and the J segment 6 bases; nucleotides outside the gene matches: 8. CDR3 length: 16 residues. CDR1 LGHDT and CDR2 YNNKEL come from the germline V gene (reference sequence). CDR3 amino acids: CASSQDRWDYGNIQYF. The CDR3 region has the DNA TGTGCCAGCAGCCAAGATCGATGGGACTATGGAAACATTCAGTACTTC.

The chain uses TRBV7-8 and TRBJ2-5, with D maybe TRBD1 (6 bases). This CDR3 contains 14 residues. V was pared by 2 bases and J by 4 bases, with 11 bases between. In germline, CDR1 is SGHVS, CDR2 FQNEAQ. The CDR3 here is CASSLLIGGETQYF. DNA of the CDR3: TGTGCCAGCAGCTTATTGATAGGGGGAGAGACCCAGTACTTC.

This clonotype was found a few times. The chain has TRBV6-5 and TRBJ2-1, with D maybe TRBD1 (6 bases). V gave up 1 base and J gave up 4 bases, with 11 bases separating them. The CDR3 runs 15 residues. CDR1 is MNHEY, CDR2 SVGAGI, per germline. CDR3 sequence (DNA): TGTGCCAGCAGTTACTGGGGGCGGGTTTACAATGAGCAGTTCTTC. Translation gives CASSYWGRVYNEQFF.

This clonotype turned up a few times. V is TRBV10-3 and J is TRBJ1-5; no clear D. The CDR3 has 13 residues. Germline-derived CDR1 and CDR2 are ENHRY and SYGVKD. The V end lost 11 bases, the J end lost 4 bases, and 15 bases lay between the germline ends. DNA of the CDR3: TGTGCCCATCAGGTCGAACAGAATCAGCCCCAGCATTTT. Translating gives CAHQVEQNQPQHF.

In this sample, this clonotype turned up a few times. The chain is built from TRBV2 and TRBJ2-7, with D possibly being TRBD1 (6 bases). V gave up 8 bases and J gave up 11 bases, with 13 bases separating them. The CDR3 loop spans 10 amino acids. Germline V gene lookup returns CDR1 SNHLY and CDR2 FYNNEI. Written as DNA, the CDR3 is TGTGCCAGCGGTGGGGACACCGAGTACTTC. It is translated as CASGGDTEYF.

In its sample, this clonotype was seen once. V gene TRBV6-5 combines with J gene TRBJ2-5; TRBD2 agrees at 10 bases. The CDR3 extends over 17 amino acids. After removal of 0 bases from V and 0 bases from J, the junction contained 4 bases not matched to a gene. CDR1 MNHEY and CDR2 SVGAGI come from the germline V gene. CDR3 nucleotides: TGTGCCAGCAGTTACTCGAACCTAGCGGGGGACCAAGAGACCCAGTACTTC. Its protein is CASSYSNLAGDQETQYF.

This chain joins TRBV6-5 and TRBJ2-5; 7 nucleotides agree with TRBD2. Germline values: CDR1 MNHEY, CDR2 SVGAGI. J gave up 5 bases and V 0 bases, and 6 bases lay outside the gene matches. This CDR3 comprises 15 residues. CDR3 amino acids: CASSYSGGDLETQYF. The CDR3 nucleotides read TGTGCCAGCAGTTACTCGGGAGGGGATCTGGAGACCCAGTACTTC.